The text below deals with one T cell receptor beta chain. Sequenced by immunoSEQ multiplex PCR; TCRdb stores in-frame clones only, minus some. The sample lists 120,000 or so clones; approximately 87% were seen once. The record originates from a study of control samples from healthy donors and cancer patients. The CDR3 totals 13 residues. Trimming removed 1 base from V and 5 bases from J, with 6 bases in between. Germline loops: CDR1 KGHSH, CDR2 LQKENI. V gene TRBV18 combines with J gene TRBJ1-3; D unresolved. The sequenced sample consisted of blood. This clonotype was sampled from a man aged 25 to 40 in good health. Here the CDR3 DNA reads TGTGCCAGCTCACCACAGCCCAGAAACACCATATATTTT. Its protein is CASSPQPRNTIYF.